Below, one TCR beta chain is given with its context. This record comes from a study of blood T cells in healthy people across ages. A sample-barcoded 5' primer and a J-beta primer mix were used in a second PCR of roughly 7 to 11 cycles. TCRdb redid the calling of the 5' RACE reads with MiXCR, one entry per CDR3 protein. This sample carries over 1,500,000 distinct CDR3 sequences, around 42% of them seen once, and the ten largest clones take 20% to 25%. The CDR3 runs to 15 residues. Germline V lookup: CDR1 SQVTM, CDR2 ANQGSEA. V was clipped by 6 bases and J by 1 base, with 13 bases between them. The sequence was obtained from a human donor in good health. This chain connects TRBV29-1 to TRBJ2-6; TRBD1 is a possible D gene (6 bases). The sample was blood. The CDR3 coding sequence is TGCAGCGTATGGGACACCCAATCTGGGGCCAACGTCCTGACTTTC. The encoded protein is CSVWDTQSGANVLTF.